This passage covers 8 T cell receptor beta chains from one sample sequenced in a study of T cells in Graves' hyperthyroidism and ophthalmopathy. Amplification targeted TCR beta CDR3 regions from RNA transcripts. The HTBI set primed first-round TCR CDR3 RT-PCR. MiXCR, run by TCRdb on the multiplex PCR reads, gives a single entry per CDR3 protein. This sample has 550,000 to 700,000 distinct CDR3 sequences; just over 45% occur once, and the top ten carry 15% to 20%. The sequencing input was peripheral blood or thyroid tissue (not recorded which). The origin of the receptors is an adult woman with Graves' disease, either hyperthyroidism or ophthalmopathy (not recorded which).

The chain recombines TRBV30 with TRBJ1-1; tentatively, D is TRBD1 (6 bases). The CDR3 sequence is 12 residues long. Trimming pared 2 bases from V and 5 bases from J, leaving 9 bases between. CDR1 and CDR2 (germline): GTSNPN, SVGIG (reference sequence). The CDR3 protein is CAWSYRVTEAFF. The CDR3, as DNA: TGTGCCTGGAGTTACAGGGTAACTGAAGCTTTCTTT.

The chain links TRBV10-3 to TRBJ2-1; 9 bases line up with TRBD1. CDR1 ENHRY and CDR2 SYGVKD come from the germline V gene. V lost 7 bases, J lost 3 bases, and 7 bases stayed unmatched. The CDR3 length is 15 residues. In nucleotides, the CDR3 is TGTGCCATCACCGCAGACAGGGGGAACTACAATGAGCAGTTCTTC. Translated, it gives CAITADRGNYNEQFF.

The chain carries TRBV20-1 and TRBJ1-2; TRBD1 might be the D (5 bases). CDR1 is DFQATT, CDR2 SNEGSKA, per germline (reference sequence). Between the trimmed V and J ends, which lost 3 bases and 5 bases, there was a span of 22 bases. The CDR3 runs to 16 residues. Written as DNA, the CDR3 is TGCAGTGCTAGGCCAGACGGCGGGACTATACCATATGGCTACACCTTC. Its translation is CSARPDGGTIPYGYTF.

This clonotype occurred many times. The chain is built from TRBV7-9 and TRBJ2-7; 7 bases are a match to TRBD1. The V gene end was trimmed by 5 bases and the J gene end by 3 bases; junction bases not matched to a gene: 16. The CDR3 contains 17 residues. Germline V gene sequence: CDR1 SEHNR, CDR2 FQNEAQ (reference sequence). The CDR3: CASSPNRPFDRVYEQYF. The CDR3 DNA sequence: TGTGCCAGCAGCCCTAACAGACCCTTTGACAGGGTCTACGAGCAGTACTTC.

Many counts were recorded for this clonotype. This sequence joins TRBV2 and TRBJ1-2; D remains ambiguous. CDR1 and CDR2 from the germline V gene are SNHLY and FYNNEI. The germline V and J ends were trimmed by 5 bases and 8 bases, with 18 bases remaining between them. The CDR3 runs 14 residues. In DNA form, the CDR3 reads TGTGCCAGCAGTCCCGGACTCAGCGGAAAAGGCTACACCTTC. Translated: CASSPGLSGKGYTF. Supplemented by reference TRBV2 and TRBJ1-2, the full variable domain reads EPEVTQTPSHQVTQMGQEVILRCVPISNHLYFYWYRQILGQKVEFLVSFYNNEISEKSEIFDDQFSVERPDGSNFTLKIRSTKLEDSAMYFCASSPGLSGKGYTFGSGTRLTVV.

In its sample, this clonotype was seen many times. The chain combines TRBV7-9 with TRBJ1-6, with D possibly TRBD1 on 5 matching bases. The ends were cut back, 5 bases at V and 12 bases at J, with 8 bases in the middle. The length of the CDR3 is 11 residues. Germline values: CDR1 SEHNR, CDR2 FQNEAQ (reference sequence). The CDR3 loop is CASSRGGPLHF. The CDR3 bases are TGTGCCAGCAGCCGGGGGGGACCCCTCCACTTT.

On this clonotype: This CDR3 is missing its conserved last phenylalanine or tryptophan, likely due to a read error. J is TRBJ1-5 and V is TRBV10-2; D call uncertain. This CDR3 is built from 13 residues. Trimming removed 4 bases at V and 4 bases at J, with 8 bases between. In germline, CDR1 is WSHSY, CDR2 SAAADI. The CDR3 region is CASSGVENQPQHL. CDR3 in DNA: TGCGCCAGCAGTGGGGTGGAAAATCAGCCCCAGCATCTT.

The rearrangement links TRBV2 to TRBJ2-2; D might be TRBD1 or TRBD2, each matching 5 bases. V gave up 9 bases and J gave up 7 bases, with 15 bases separating them. The CDR3 runs to 13 residues. In germline, CDR1 is SNHLY, CDR2 FYNNEI. The CDR3 DNA sequence: TGTGCCAGGCAGGGACCTCAGGGCGGGGAGCTGTTTTTT. As protein: CARQGPQGGELFF.